This is a list of T cell receptor beta chains from one sample in a study of control samples from healthy donors and cancer patients. Here immunoSEQ multiplex PCR was the method, and the copy in TCRdb shows in-frame clones only, minus some. The data contain roughly 170,000 clones, around 90% of them singletons. The sample was blood. These receptors were collected from a woman aged 30 to 39 in good health. Both conserved end residues are part of each CDR3. D genes are given only for firm matches. Clone size is not always given. Where it is, it says once, few, many or a class for expanded clones.

length | J | size | D | V | CDR3 | DNA
12 | TRBJ1-5 | - | - | TRBV27 | CASLDRNQPQHF | TGTGCCAGCCTGGACCGAAATCAACCCCAGCATTTT
12 | TRBJ2-7 | - | TRBD1 | TRBV19 | CASQDRGYEQYF | TGTGCCAGCCAGGACAGGGGCTACGAGCAGTACTTC
13 | TRBJ2-1 | - | TRBD2 | TRBV7-2 | CASSRTSVHEQFF | TGTGCCAGCAGTCGGACTAGCGTCCATGAGCAGTTCTTC
14 | TRBJ1-6 | - | - | TRBV27 | CASSFRAEDSPLHF | TGTGCCAGCAGTTTCCGGGCCGAGGATTCACCCCTCCACTTT
14 | TRBJ1-3 | - | - | TRBV13 | CASSLGSSGNTIYF | TGTGCCAGCAGCTTGGGGAGCTCTGGAAACACCATATATTTT
15 | TRBJ2-1 | - | TRBD2 | TRBV6-1 | CASSDGSGGRDEQFF | TGTGCCAGCAGTGATGGTAGCGGGGGGCGTGATGAGCAGTTCTTC
13 | TRBJ2-5 | - | - | TRBV20-1 | CSASSRGGLTQYF | TGCAGTGCTAGTAGCAGGGGGGGATTGACCCAGTACTTC
16 | TRBJ2-1 | - | TRBD2 | TRBV4-2 | CASAKGGTSASNEQFF | TGTGCCAGCGCAAAAGGGGGGACTAGCGCGAGTAATGAGCAGTTCTTC
13 | TRBJ2-1 | - | - | TRBV5-6 | CASGRASFGEQFF | TGTGCCAGCGGGCGAGCTAGTTTCGGTGAGCAGTTCTTC
12 | TRBJ2-2 | - | - | TRBV10-3 | CAITGLDGELFF | TGTGCCATCACCGGACTTGACGGGGAGCTGTTTTTT
19 | TRBJ1-5 | - | TRBD1 | TRBV7-6 | CASSLLAYRGLGVNQPQHF | TGTGCCAGCAGCTTACTCGCCTACAGGGGGCTTGGTGTCAATCAGCCCCAGCATTTT
14 | TRBJ2-7 | - | - | TRBV27 | CASSSLAGGVEQYF | TGTGCCAGCAGTTCCCTTGCTGGGGGCGTCGAGCAGTACTTC
13 | TRBJ2-1 | - | - | TRBV12-3/TRBV12-4 | CASSWPRGAEQFF | TGTGCCAGCAGTTGGCCTAGGGGGGCTGAGCAGTTCTTC
14 | TRBJ2-3 | once | TRBD2 | TRBV6-1 | CASSEAGGRDTQYF | TGTGCCAGCAGTGAGGCGGGGGGGAGAGATACGCAGTATTTT
16 | TRBJ1-5 | once | - | TRBV9 | CASSVDAGGRNQPQHF | TGTGCCAGCAGCGTAGATGCCGGGGGACGCAATCAGCCCCAGCATTTT
17 | TRBJ2-2 | once | - | TRBV14 | CASSQEFGAGLTGELFF | TGTGCCAGCAGCCAAGAGTTCGGGGCAGGTCTTACCGGGGAGCTGTTTTTT
14 | TRBJ2-3 | once | - | TRBV30 | CAWKDLLSTDTQYF | TGTGCCTGGAAGGACCTACTCAGCACAGATACGCAGTATTTT
14 | TRBJ1-1 | - | - | TRBV29-1 | CSVEYFEGLTEAFF | TGCAGCGTTGAATATTTCGAGGGCCTCACTGAAGCTTTCTTT
17 | TRBJ2-7 | - | - | TRBV11-2 | CASSPEQTTTVTYQQYF | TGTGCCAGCAGCCCCGAACAGACTACTACGGTAACGTACCAGCAGTACTTC
16 | TRBJ2-1 | few | - | TRBV3-1/TRBV3-2 | CASSRTGRSSYNEQFF | TGTGCCAGCAGCCGTACCGGACGAAGCTCCTACAATGAGCAGTTCTTC
16 | TRBJ2-2 | few | TRBD2 | TRBV24-1 | CATSDLKGRGTGELFF | TGTGCCACCAGTGATTTGAAGGGGAGGGGCACCGGGGAGCTGTTTTTT
12 | TRBJ1-2 | - | TRBD1 | TRBV12-3/TRBV12-4 | CASGDRGLGYTF | TGTGCCAGCGGGGACAGGGGGCTAGGCTACACCTTC
16 | TRBJ1-4 | - | - | TRBV5-1 | CASSFEGTGNNEKLFF | TGCGCCAGCAGCTTTGAAGGGACGGGAAATAATGAAAAACTGTTTTTT
16 | TRBJ2-1 | - | TRBD2 | TRBV3-1/TRBV3-2 | CASNGGLAGRQDEQFF | TGTGCCAGCAACGGTGGACTAGCGGGGAGGCAGGATGAGCAGTTCTTC
14 | TRBJ2-2 | - | - | TRBV29-1 | CSVLQQAFTGELFF | TGCAGCGTTCTCCAGCAGGCGTTCACCGGGGAGCTGTTTTTT
12 | TRBJ1-2 | - | - | TRBV29-1 | CSVGGGNYGYTF | TGCAGCGTCGGAGGGGGGAACTATGGCTACACCTTC
15 | TRBJ1-5 | - | - | TRBV27 | CASSAGTRGGQPQHF | TGTGCCAGCAGCGCCGGGACCCGGGGAGGGCAGCCCCAGCATTTT
17 | TRBJ2-2 | - | - | TRBV6-1 | CASSEAFTGGSTGELFF | TGTGCCAGCAGTGAAGCGTTTACCGGGGGTTCGACCGGGGAGCTGTTTTTT
20 | TRBJ2-6 | few | TRBD1 | TRBV5-8 | CASSAGTATPQGSGANVLTF | TGTGCCAGCAGCGCCGGGACAGCTACACCCCAAGGCTCTGGGGCCAACGTCCTGACTTTC
13 | TRBJ1-1 | - | - | TRBV7-6 | CASSVGRGTEAFF | TGTGCCAGCAGTGTAGGCCGGGGCACTGAAGCTTTCTTT
16 | TRBJ2-1 | - | TRBD2 | TRBV9 | CASSVHSGGSYNEQFF | TGTGCCAGCAGCGTTCATAGCGGGGGCTCCTACAATGAGCAGTTCTTC
13 | TRBJ1-2 | - | - | TRBV6-1 | CASSDGTHYGYTF | TGTGCCAGCAGTGACGGGACTCACTATGGCTACACCTTC
14 | TRBJ2-7 | - | - | TRBV5-1 | CASSLHMTAYEQYF | TGCGCCAGCAGCCTCCATATGACAGCCTACGAGCAGTACTTC
11 | TRBJ2-7 | - | - | TRBV28 | CASSFSYEQYF | TGTGCCAGCAGTTTCAGCTACGAGCAGTACTTC
14 | TRBJ1-4 | once | - | TRBV5-1 | CASRGTLSTEKLFF | TGCGCCAGCAGGGGGACCCTTTCTACCGAAAAACTGTTTTTT
14 | TRBJ1-2 | - | - | TRBV18 | CASSPPTGNYGYTF | TGTGCCAGCTCACCACCTACAGGAAACTATGGCTACACCTTC
15 | TRBJ1-2 | - | TRBD1 | TRBV7-9 | CASSWGTGKGYGYTF | TGTGCCAGCAGCTGGGGGACAGGAAAAGGCTATGGCTACACCTTC
13 | TRBJ1-2 | - | TRBD1 | TRBV18 | CASSPPTGYGHTF | TGTGCCAGCTCACCCCCGACAGGGTATGGCCACACCTTC
13 | TRBJ2-7 | few | - | TRBV7-9 | CASSADYSAEQYF | TGTGCCAGCAGCGCCGACTATTCGGCCGAGCAGTACTTC